This TCR beta chain was recovered during a study of cytomegalovirus exposure and HLA in healthy donors. Points from the study as a whole: Near-uniform donor sequencing depth was presumed by presence/absence analyses. Common viral pathogens (according to a later analysis) appeared linked to several of the most significant clusters.

Germline CDR1 is GTSNPN and CDR2 is SVGIG (reference sequence). This CDR3 region has 13 residues. The J segment lost 10 bases and the V segment lost 7 bases, leaving 11 bases of the junction unmatched. PCR amplification relied on 60 Vbeta primers (plus 13 Jbeta primers). The data were produced by immunoSEQ multiplex PCR, yet TCRdb's version contains in-frame clones alone and is incomplete. The data hold some 100,000 clones, with around 83% observed a single time. Turning to this clone: Antigen specificity is unknown.

The TCR sequence derives from a man aged 25 to 40 in good health and CMV-seronegative. The specimen sequenced was PBMCs. V gene TRBV30 combines with J gene TRBJ2-5, with 11 bases fitting TRBD2. CDR3 bases: TGTGCCTCCGGTAGCGGGGGGGCGGCCTACCAGTACTTC. Translation gives CASGSGGAAYQYF.